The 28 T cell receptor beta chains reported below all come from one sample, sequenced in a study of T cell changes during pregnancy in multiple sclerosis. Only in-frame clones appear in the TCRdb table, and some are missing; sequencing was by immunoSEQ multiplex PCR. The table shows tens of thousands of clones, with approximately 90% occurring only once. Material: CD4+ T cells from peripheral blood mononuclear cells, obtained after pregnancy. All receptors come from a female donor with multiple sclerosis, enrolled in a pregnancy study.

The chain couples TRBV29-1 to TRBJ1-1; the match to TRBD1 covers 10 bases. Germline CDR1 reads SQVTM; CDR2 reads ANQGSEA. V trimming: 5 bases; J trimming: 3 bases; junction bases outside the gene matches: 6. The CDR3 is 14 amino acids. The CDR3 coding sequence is TGCAGCGTTTCACGTGGGACAGGGGACACTGAAGCTTTCTTT. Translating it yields CSVSRGTGDTEAFF.

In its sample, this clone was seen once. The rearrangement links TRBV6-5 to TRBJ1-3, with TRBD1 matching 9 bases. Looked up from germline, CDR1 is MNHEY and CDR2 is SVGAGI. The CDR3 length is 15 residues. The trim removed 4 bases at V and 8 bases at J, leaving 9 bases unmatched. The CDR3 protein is CASSLRGQGGDTIYF. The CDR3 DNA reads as TGTGCCAGCAGTTTAAGGGGACAGGGCGGAGACACCATATATTTT.

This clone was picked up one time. CDR3 loop: CASSLDRKNIQYF. For the CDR3, the DNA is TGCGCCAGCAGCCTGGACAGAAAAAACATTCAGTACTTC. The rearrangement uses TRBV5-1 and TRBJ2-4, with D tentatively TRBD1 (6 bases). This CDR3 is built from 13 residues. V lost 4 bases, J lost 4 bases, and 9 bases lay in between. CDR1 is SGHRS and CDR2 is YFSETQ in the germline V gene.

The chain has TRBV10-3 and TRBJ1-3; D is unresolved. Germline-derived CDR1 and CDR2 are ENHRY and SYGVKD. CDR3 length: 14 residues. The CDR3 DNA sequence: TGTGCAAGCCAGCGGGAGGGTTCTGGAAACACCATATATTTT. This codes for CASQREGSGNTIYF.

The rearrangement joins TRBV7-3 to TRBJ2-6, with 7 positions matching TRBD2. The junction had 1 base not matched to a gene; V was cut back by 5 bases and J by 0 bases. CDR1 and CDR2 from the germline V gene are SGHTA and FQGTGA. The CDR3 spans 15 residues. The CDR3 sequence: CASSPGGSGANVLTF. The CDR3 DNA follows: TGTGCCAGCAGCCCGGGGGGCTCTGGGGCCAACGTCCTGACTTTC.

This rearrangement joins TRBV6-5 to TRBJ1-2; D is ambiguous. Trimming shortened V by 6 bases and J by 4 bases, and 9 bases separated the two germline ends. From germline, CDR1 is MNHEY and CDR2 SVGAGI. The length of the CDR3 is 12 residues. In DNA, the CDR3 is TGTGCCAGCAGAAATACAGTCTATGGCTACACCTTC. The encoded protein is CASRNTVYGYTF.

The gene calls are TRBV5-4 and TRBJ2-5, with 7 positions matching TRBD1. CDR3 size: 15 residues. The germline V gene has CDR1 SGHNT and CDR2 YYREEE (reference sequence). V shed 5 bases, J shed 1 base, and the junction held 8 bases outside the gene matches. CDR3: CASRVEGTAQETQYF. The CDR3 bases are TGTGCCAGCAGAGTTGAGGGGACAGCCCAAGAGACCCAGTACTTC. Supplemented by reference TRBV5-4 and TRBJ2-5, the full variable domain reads ETGVTQSPTHLIKTRGQQVTLRCSSQSGHNTVSWYQQALGQGPQFIFQYYREEENGRGNFPPRFSGLQFPNYSSELNVNALELDDSALYLCASRVEGTAQETQYFGPGTRLLVL.

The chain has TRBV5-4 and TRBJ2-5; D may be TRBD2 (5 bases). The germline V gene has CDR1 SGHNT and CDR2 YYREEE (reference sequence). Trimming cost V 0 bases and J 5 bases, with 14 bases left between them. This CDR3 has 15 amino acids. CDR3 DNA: TGTGCCAGCAGCTTGGTACCCGGGATTGGGGAGACCCAGTACTTC. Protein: CASSLVPGIGETQYF.

CDR3 residues: CASSVRDSSEAFF. CDR3 nucleotides: TGTGCCAGCAGTGTCAGGGATTCCTCTGAAGCTTTCTTT. The chain has TRBV6-1 and TRBJ1-1, with a tentative D call TRBD1 (5 bases). This CDR3 contains 13 residues. Germline V CDR1 and CDR2: MNHNS, SASEGT. Trimming removed 4 bases from V and 6 bases from J, with 12 bases in between.

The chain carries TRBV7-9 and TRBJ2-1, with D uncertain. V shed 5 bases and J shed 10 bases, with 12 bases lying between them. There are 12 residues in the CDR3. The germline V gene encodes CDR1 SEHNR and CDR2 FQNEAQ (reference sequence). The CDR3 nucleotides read TGTGCCAGCAGCCACCTAGAAGAGGAGCAGTTCTTC. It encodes CASSHLEEEQFF.

The CDR3, as DNA: TGCGCCAGCAGCGCCTGGACTAGCGGGGGGGTGTCTTCCGTGCAGTACTTC. It encodes CASSAWTSGGVSSVQYF. The V gene is TRBV5-1, the J gene TRBJ2-7, with 15 bases aligning to TRBD2. Per germline, CDR1 SGHRS and CDR2 YFSETQ. The junction had 14 bases not matched to a gene; V was cut back by 4 bases and J by 9 bases. This CDR3 comprises 17 residues.

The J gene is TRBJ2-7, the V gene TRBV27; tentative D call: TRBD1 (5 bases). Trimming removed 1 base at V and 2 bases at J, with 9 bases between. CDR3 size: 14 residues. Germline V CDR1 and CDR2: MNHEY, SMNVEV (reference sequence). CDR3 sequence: CASSLWGTPYEQYF. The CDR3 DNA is TGTGCCAGCAGTTTATGGGGCACACCCTACGAGCAGTACTTC.

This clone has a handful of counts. The CDR3 region is CASSLIRGTDTQYF. The CDR3 coding sequence is TGTGCCAGCAGCTTGATCAGGGGCACAGATACGCAGTATTTT. The chain recombines TRBV5-6 with TRBJ2-3; TRBD1 is a possible D gene (5 bases). V lost 1 base to trimming and J lost 1 base, with 7 bases between them. CDR3 length: 14 amino acids. In germline, CDR1 is SGHDT, CDR2 YYEEEE.

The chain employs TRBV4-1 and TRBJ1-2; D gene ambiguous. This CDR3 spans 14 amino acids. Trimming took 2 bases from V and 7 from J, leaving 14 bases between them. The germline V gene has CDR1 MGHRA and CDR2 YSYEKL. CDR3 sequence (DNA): TGCGCCAGCAGCCAACAAGTCGGAGGGCCTGGCTACACCTTC. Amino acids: CASSQQVGGPGYTF.

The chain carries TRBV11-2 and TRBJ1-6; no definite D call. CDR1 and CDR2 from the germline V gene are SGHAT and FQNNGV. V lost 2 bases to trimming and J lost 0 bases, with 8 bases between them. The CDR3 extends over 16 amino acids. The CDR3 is CASSLRGSSYNSPLHF. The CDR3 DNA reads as TGTGCCAGCAGCTTAAGAGGTAGCTCCTATAATTCACCCCTCCACTTT. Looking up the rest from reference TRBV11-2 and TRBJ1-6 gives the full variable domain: EAGVAQSPRYKIIEKRQSVAFWCNPISGHATLYWYQQILGQGPKLLIQFQNNGVVDDSQLPKDRFSAERLKGVDSTLKIQPAKLEDSAVYLCASSLRGSSYNSPLHFGNGTRLTVT.

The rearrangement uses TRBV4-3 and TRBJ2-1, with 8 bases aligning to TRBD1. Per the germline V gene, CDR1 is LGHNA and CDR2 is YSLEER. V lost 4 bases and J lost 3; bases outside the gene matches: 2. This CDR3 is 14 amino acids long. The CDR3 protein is CASSRQGIYNEQFF. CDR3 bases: TGCGCCAGCAGCCGACAGGGGATCTACAATGAGCAGTTCTTC.

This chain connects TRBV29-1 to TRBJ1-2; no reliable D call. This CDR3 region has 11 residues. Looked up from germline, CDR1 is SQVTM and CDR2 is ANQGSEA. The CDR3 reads CSVDYNYGYTF. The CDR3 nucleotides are TGCAGTGTCGACTATAACTATGGCTACACCTTC.

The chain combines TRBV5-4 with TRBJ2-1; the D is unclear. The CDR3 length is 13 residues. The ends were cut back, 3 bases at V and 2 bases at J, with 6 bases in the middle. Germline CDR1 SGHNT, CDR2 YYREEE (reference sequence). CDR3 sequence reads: CASSSVAYNEQFF. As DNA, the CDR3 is TGTGCCAGCAGCTCGGTTGCCTACAATGAGCAGTTCTTC. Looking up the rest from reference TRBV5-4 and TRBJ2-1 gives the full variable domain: ETGVTQSPTHLIKTRGQQVTLRCSSQSGHNTVSWYQQALGQGPQFIFQYYREEENGRGNFPPRFSGLQFPNYSSELNVNALELDDSALYLCASSSVAYNEQFFGPGTRLTVL.

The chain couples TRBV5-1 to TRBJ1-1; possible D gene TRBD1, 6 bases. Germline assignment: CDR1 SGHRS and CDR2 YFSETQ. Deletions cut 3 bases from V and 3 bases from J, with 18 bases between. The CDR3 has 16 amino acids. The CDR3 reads CASSSNLMGAYTEAFF. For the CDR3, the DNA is TGCGCCAGCAGCTCCAACCTAATGGGGGCCTACACTGAAGCTTTCTTT.

CDR3 nucleotides: TGCGCCAGCAGCCAAGGGATGGGGACTACCCCGTGGCTCCAGTACTTC. Its translation is CASSQGMGTTPWLQYF. This sequence joins TRBV4-1 and TRBJ2-5, with 7 bases lining up with TRBD2. The CDR3 has 16 amino acids. Germline-derived CDR1 and CDR2 are MGHRA and YSYEKL. The V segment lost 1 base and the J segment 10 bases; nucleotides outside the gene matches: 15.

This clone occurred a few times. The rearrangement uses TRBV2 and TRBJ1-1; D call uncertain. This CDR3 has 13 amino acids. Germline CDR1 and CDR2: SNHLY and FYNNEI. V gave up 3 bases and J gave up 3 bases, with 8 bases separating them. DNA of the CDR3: TGTGCCAGCAGTGACGTGTCAGACACTGAAGCTTTCTTT. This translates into CASSDVSDTEAFF.

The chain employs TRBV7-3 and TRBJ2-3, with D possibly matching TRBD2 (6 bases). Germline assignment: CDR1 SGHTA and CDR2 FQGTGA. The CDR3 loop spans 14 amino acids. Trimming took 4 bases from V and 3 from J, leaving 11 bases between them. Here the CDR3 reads CASSYGGMTDTQYF. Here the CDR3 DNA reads TGTGCCAGCAGCTACGGGGGTATGACAGATACGCAGTATTTT. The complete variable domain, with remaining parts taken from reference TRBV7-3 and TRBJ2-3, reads GAGVSQTPSNKVTEKGKYVELRCDPISGHTALYWYRQSLGQGPEFLIYFQGTGAADDSGLPNDRFFAVRPEGSVSTLKIQRTERGDSAVYLCASSYGGMTDTQYFGPGTRLTVL.

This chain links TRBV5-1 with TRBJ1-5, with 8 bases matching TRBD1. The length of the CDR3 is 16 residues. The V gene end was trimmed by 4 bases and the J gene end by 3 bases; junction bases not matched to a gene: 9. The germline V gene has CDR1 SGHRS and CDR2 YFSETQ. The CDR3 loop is CASSLDGTGFNQPQHF. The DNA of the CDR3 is TGCGCCAGCAGCCTCGATGGGACAGGTTTCAATCAGCCCCAGCATTTT.

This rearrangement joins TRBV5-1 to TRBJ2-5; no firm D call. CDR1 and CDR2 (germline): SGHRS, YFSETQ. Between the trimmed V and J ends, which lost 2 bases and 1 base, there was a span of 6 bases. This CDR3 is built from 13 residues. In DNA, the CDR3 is TGCGCCAGCAGCTTAACACCCCAAGAGACCCAGTACTTC. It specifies CASSLTPQETQYF.

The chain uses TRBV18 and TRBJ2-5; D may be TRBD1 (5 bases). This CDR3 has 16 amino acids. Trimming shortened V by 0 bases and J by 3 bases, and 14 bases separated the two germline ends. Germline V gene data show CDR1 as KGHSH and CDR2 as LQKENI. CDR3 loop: CASSPPVPSGKETQYF. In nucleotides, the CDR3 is TGTGCCAGCTCACCACCTGTCCCTTCAGGGAAAGAGACCCAGTACTTC.

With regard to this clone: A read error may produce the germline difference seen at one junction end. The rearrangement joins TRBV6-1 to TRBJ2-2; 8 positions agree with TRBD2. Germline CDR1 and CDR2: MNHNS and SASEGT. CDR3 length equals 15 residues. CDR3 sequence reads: CASRRTSRNSGELFF. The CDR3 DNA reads TGTGCCAGCAGGCGGACTAGCAGGAACTCCGGGGAGCTGTTTTTT.

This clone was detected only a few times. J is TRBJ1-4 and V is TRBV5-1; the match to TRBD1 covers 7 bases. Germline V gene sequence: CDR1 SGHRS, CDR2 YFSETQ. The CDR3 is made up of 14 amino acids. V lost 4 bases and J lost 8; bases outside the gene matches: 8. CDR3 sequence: CASSLTGLGEKLFF. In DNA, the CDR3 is TGCGCCAGCAGCCTGACAGGGCTGGGAGAAAAACTGTTTTTT.

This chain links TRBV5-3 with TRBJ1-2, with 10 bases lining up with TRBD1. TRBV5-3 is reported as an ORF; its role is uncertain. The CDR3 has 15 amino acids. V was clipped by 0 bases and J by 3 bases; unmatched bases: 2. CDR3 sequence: CARSLGQGADYGYTF. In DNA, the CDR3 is TGTGCCAGAAGCTTGGGACAGGGGGCAGACTATGGCTACACCTTC.